These 24 T cell receptor beta chains came from one sample sequenced in a study of blood T cell repertoires in COVID-19. Assay: immunoSEQ multiplex PCR; the TCRdb copy retains only in-frame clones and omits some. The sample includes 200,000 to 250,000 clones, around three quarters of them seen just once. Material: peripheral blood. Receptors were obtained from a woman between 70 and 85 years old with acute or convalescent COVID-19.

This clone was seen a handful of times. The chain employs TRBV6-5 and TRBJ1-2; D is possibly TRBD1 (5 bases). Germline CDR1 and CDR2: MNHEY and SVGAGI. V dropped 4 bases and J dropped 8 bases, with 20 bases sitting between them. The CDR3 runs 15 residues. The CDR3 sequence is CASSSIFTGRNGYTF. In DNA, the CDR3 is TGTGCCAGCAGTTCGATCTTCACAGGAAGGAACGGCTACACCTTC.

The chain joins TRBV7-2 to TRBJ2-3; weak D call: TRBD2 (5 bases). V was pared by 5 bases and J by 4 bases, with 16 bases between. Germline CDR1 is SGHTA and CDR2 is FQGNSA. This CDR3 spans 15 amino acids. The CDR3 is CASSPGLHPSDTQYF. CDR3 in DNA: TGTGCCAGCAGCCCAGGACTCCACCCGTCAGATACGCAGTATTTT.

This clone was counted once. The CDR3 loop is CASSQTGPGADTQYF. The CDR3 DNA sequence: TGCGCCAGCAGCCAGACAGGTCCAGGGGCAGATACGCAGTATTTT. V gene TRBV4-1 combines with J gene TRBJ2-3; perhaps TRBD1 as D (6 bases). CDR1 is MGHRA, CDR2 YSYEKL, per germline. The CDR3 loop spans 15 amino acids. The germline V and J ends were trimmed by 3 bases and 4 bases, with 14 bases remaining between them.

This clone was recorded only once. The rearrangement uses TRBV24-1 and TRBJ1-3; weak D call: TRBD1 (6 bases). V lost 5 bases to trimming and J lost 5 bases, with 15 bases between them. The germline V gene encodes CDR1 KGHDR and CDR2 SFDVKD. The CDR3 is 15 amino acids. The CDR3 region has the DNA TGTGCCACCAGTGTCGTACAGGGTCTGAGAAACACCATATATTTT. Protein: CATSVVQGLRNTIYF.

Turning to this clone: One junction end disagrees with the germline gene, perhaps due to a read error. J is TRBJ2-7 and V is TRBV7-2, with D tentatively TRBD1 (7 bases). CDR3 length: 12 amino acids. Germline values: CDR1 SGHTA, CDR2 FQGNSA. The CDR3: CASSPTGGTETF. Written as DNA, the CDR3 is TGTGCCAGCAGCCCCACTGGGGGGACAGAGACCTTC.

The chain joins TRBV5-1 to TRBJ2-7, with TRBD1 as a possible D gene (5 bases). The CDR3 totals 16 residues. With 4 bases removed from V and 2 bases from J, the gap between germline ends came to 19 bases. The V gene's germline CDR1 is SGHRS and CDR2 YFSETQ. CDR3 region: CASSPALGQTPYEQYF. As DNA, the CDR3 is TGCGCCAGCAGCCCCGCCCTGGGGCAGACACCCTACGAGCAGTACTTC.

The V gene is TRBV18, the J gene TRBJ2-7, with D tentatively TRBD1 (5 bases). The germline CDR1 and CDR2 sequences are KGHSH and LQKENI. The CDR3 runs to 13 residues. V lost 2 bases to trimming and J lost 5 bases, with 10 bases between them. CDR3 loop: CASSPSQVDEQYF. The DNA of the CDR3 is TGTGCCAGCTCACCATCACAGGTTGACGAGCAGTACTTC. Full variable domain (remainder filled in from reference TRBV18 and TRBJ2-7): NAGVMQNPRHLVRRRGQEARLRCSPMKGHSHVYWYRQLPEEGLKFMVYLQKENIIDESGMPKERFSAEFPKEGPSILRIQQVVRGDSAAYFCASSPSQVDEQYFGPGTRLTVT.

The chain employs TRBV7-9 and TRBJ2-7; weak D call: TRBD1 (6 bases). The CDR3 has 14 residues. Germline V gives CDR1 SEHNR, CDR2 FQNEAQ (reference sequence). The V gene lost 1 base and the J gene lost 2 bases, with 9 bases spanning the gap. This chain's CDR3 is CASSLGDRPYEQYF. The CDR3 bases are TGTGCCAGCAGCTTAGGTGACAGGCCCTACGAGCAGTACTTC.

On this clone: Different DNA sequences within this sample yield the same CDR3. CDR3: CAISESEETQYF. DNA for the CDR3: TGTGCCATCAGTGAGTCAGAGGAGACCCAGTACTTC. V gene TRBV10-3 combines with J gene TRBJ2-5; D gene ambiguous. The length of the CDR3 is 12 residues. V was pared by 0 bases and J by 5 bases, with 4 bases between. Germline V gives CDR1 ENHRY, CDR2 SYGVKD.

The chain links TRBV2 to TRBJ1-5, with no clear D. The germline V and J ends were trimmed by 5 bases and 4 bases, with 6 bases remaining between them. CDR1 and CDR2 from the germline V gene are SNHLY and FYNNEI. The length of the CDR3 is 12 residues. This chain's CDR3 is CASSPQNQPQHF. Here the CDR3 DNA reads TGTGCCAGCAGTCCTCAGAATCAGCCCCAGCATTTT.

The chain combines TRBV9 with TRBJ2-7; TRBD1 matches at 12 bases. V shed 5 bases and J 7 bases; nucleotides not matched to a gene: 7. The germline gives CDR1 SGDLS, CDR2 YYNGEE. This CDR3 region has 14 residues. The chain's CDR3 is CASSLGQGAGEQYF. CDR3 bases: TGTGCCAGCAGTTTGGGACAGGGGGCGGGTGAGCAGTACTTC.

The chain carries TRBV6-5 and TRBJ1-3, with D possibly matching TRBD1 (5 bases). V lost 6 bases and J lost 7, with 16 bases in between. CDR3 length equals 14 residues. Germline CDR1 reads MNHEY; CDR2 reads SVGAGI. This CDR3 is CASSQGRPGNTIYF. The CDR3 coding sequence is TGTGCCAGCAGCCAGGGCAGGCCCGGGAACACCATATATTTT.

This rearrangement joins TRBV11-3 to TRBJ2-7; D ambiguous. This CDR3 spans 9 amino acids. The germline CDR1 and CDR2 sequences are SGHNT and YENEEA. DNA for the CDR3: TGTGCCAGCAGCTTGTCTAATACCGTC. This codes for CASSLSNTV.

The chain couples TRBV2 to TRBJ2-7; D is perhaps TRBD1 (5 bases). The CDR3 runs to 14 residues. Looked up from germline, CDR1 is SNHLY and CDR2 is FYNNEI. V lost 6 bases to trimming and J lost 0 bases, with 12 bases between them. CDR3 residues: CASRRSGPSYEQYF. The CDR3 nucleotides are TGTGCCAGCAGGCGGTCAGGGCCCTCCTACGAGCAGTACTTC.

The chain combines TRBV9 with TRBJ1-2; D may be TRBD1 (5 bases). The V end was cut by 2 bases, the J end by 5 bases, with 7 bases between. Germline V gene data show CDR1 as SGDLS and CDR2 as YYNGEE. The CDR3 has 12 residues. The CDR3 region is CASSVGGYGYTF. CDR3 nucleotides: TGTGCCAGCAGCGTGGGGGGTTATGGCTACACCTTC.

This chain connects TRBV24-1 to TRBJ2-3; the D is unclear. Germline values: CDR1 KGHDR, CDR2 SFDVKD. V was cut by 9 bases and J by 4 bases, with 16 bases left in between. This CDR3 contains 14 residues. This CDR3 is CATQHPQSPDTQYF. Written as DNA, the CDR3 is TGTGCCACCCAACATCCTCAATCCCCAGATACGCAGTATTTT.

The V and J genes are TRBV7-2 and TRBJ2-1; the match to TRBD1 covers 8 bases. Germline-derived CDR1 and CDR2 are SGHTA and FQGNSA. The CDR3 is 17 amino acids. With 5 bases clipped from V and 0 bases from J, the junction kept 9 bases outside the gene matches. The CDR3 sequence: CASSLGQGPISYNEQFF. The CDR3 coding sequence is TGTGCCAGCAGCCTAGGACAGGGACCGATCTCCTACAATGAGCAGTTCTTC.

The chain employs TRBV19 and TRBJ1-6; TRBD1 aligns across 9 bases. The CDR3 covers 16 residues. Germline V gene lookup returns CDR1 LNHDA and CDR2 SQIVND (reference sequence). The ends lost 0 bases at V and 5 bases at J; junction bases unmatched: 2. The CDR3 loop reads CASSIEGQGNNSPLHF. The CDR3 nucleotides read TGTGCCAGTAGTATAGAAGGACAGGGGAATAATTCACCCCTCCACTTT.

Only a few counts were recorded for this clone. The V call is TRBV6-5, the J call TRBJ2-7; 12 bases line up with TRBD2. The V and J ends lost 7 bases and 4 bases, in that order; junction bases with no gene match: 5. Looked up from germline, CDR1 is MNHEY and CDR2 is SVGAGI. The CDR3 is made up of 14 amino acids. CDR3 bases: TGTGCCAGCACCTGGACTAGCGGGGAGTACGAGCAGTACGTC. The encoded protein is CASTWTSGEYEQYV.

The CDR3 here is CASSDVQRQGEAFF. The CDR3 DNA follows: TGTGCCAGCAGTGATGTCCAGCGCCAGGGTGAAGCTTTCTTT. The chain couples TRBV6-1 to TRBJ1-1; weak D call: TRBD1 (5 bases). The ends were cut back, 3 bases at V and 7 bases at J, with 15 bases in the middle. Per the germline V gene, CDR1 is MNHNS and CDR2 is SASEGT. The CDR3 is made up of 14 amino acids.

The CDR3 DNA follows: TGTGCCAGCAGTTACATAAGGGGGATTACCTACAATGAGCAGTTCTTC. It yields the protein CASSYIRGITYNEQFF. The V and J genes are TRBV6-5 and TRBJ2-1, with D maybe TRBD1 (6 bases). V was shortened by 2 bases and J by 2 bases, with 13 bases between the two germline ends. This CDR3 is 16 amino acids long. Germline V CDR1 and CDR2: MNHEY, SVGAGI.

This clone came up a few times. The chain has TRBV21-1 and TRBJ2-5; the DNA was not compared with TRBD2, the D call given in the table. TRBV21-1 is termed a pseudogene. The CDR3 totals 19 residues. In nucleotides, the CDR3 is TGTGCCAGCAGCAAAAGTGGGGGAGGCGGGGGTAAGTCCCAAGAGACCCAGTACTTC. Its protein product is CASSKSGGGGGKSQETQYF.

The chain couples TRBV5-1 to TRBJ2-1; TRBD2 agrees at 9 bases. Unmatched junction bases numbered 7, after V lost 4 bases and J lost 5 bases. There are 15 residues in the CDR3. Germline V gene data show CDR1 as SGHRS and CDR2 as YFSETQ. The CDR3 region has the DNA TGCGCCAGCAGCCCATATAGCGGGGGCCACAATGAGCAGTTCTTC. Its translation: CASSPYSGGHNEQFF.

The genes are TRBV9 and TRBJ1-2; 9 bases line up with TRBD1. The CDR3 runs 14 residues. Trimming removed 7 bases from V and 1 base from J; junction bases left unmatched: 5. Germline V gene lookup returns CDR1 SGDLS and CDR2 YYNGEE. CDR3 residues: CASVPGQGNYGYTF. CDR3 nucleotides: TGTGCCAGCGTCCCGGGACAGGGTAACTATGGCTACACCTTC.